This paragraph covers one T cell receptor (beta chain) sequence. Antigen unknown. HTBI primers from iRepertoire and Arm-PCR of CDR3 regions yielded the TCR beta libraries. TCRdb processed the multiplex PCR reads anew with MiXCR; each CDR3 protein has one entry. This sample carries approximately 400,000 distinct CDR3 sequences, just under 15% of them seen once, and the ten largest clones take 15% to 20%. This entry comes from a study of regulatory T cells in long-lasting Graves disease. Time point here: newly diagnosed GD, antithyroid drugs for less than 3 months. RNA from PBMCs was the source of the TCR library. Staff took around 9 milliliters of peripheral blood and put it into EDTA tubes. Germline V gene sequence: CDR1 WSHSY, CDR2 SAAADI. Trimming shortened V by 4 bases and J by 5 bases, and 6 bases separated the two germline ends. The CDR3 is 12 amino acids. Study results and limitations: With persistent disease, TRBV28, TRBJ1-2 and TRBJ2-5 were the favored segments. Since the sample size was small, accuracy may have been reduced.

This same sample was also part of a study on T cells in Graves' hyperthyroidism and ophthalmopathy. That work states: Most thyroid-expanded clonotypes above 0.001 were also found in blood.

The chain links TRBV10-2 to TRBJ2-1; D uncertain. The sequencing here drew on peripheral blood mononuclear cells (PBMCs), taken at new diagnosis, from a patient treated with antithyroid drugs. The sequence derives from a woman aged 30 to 39 with Graves disease. Here the CDR3 reads CASSGTDNEQFF. CDR3 DNA: TGCGCCAGCAGTGGGACGGACAATGAGCAGTTCTTC.